These 16 T cell receptor beta chains share one sample of origin, sequenced in a study of Ad26.COV2.S vaccination and SARS-CoV-2 variants. The treatment is: roughly 19 received Ad26.COV2.S at low or high dose, single or two shots; roughly 5 received placebo; per-sample allocation not given. Sampling occurred on day 63 after the first vaccine or placebo injection. The assay was immunoSEQ multiplex PCR, and TCRdb's table has in-frame clones only and misses some. The sample consists of 300,000 to 350,000 clones, around 89% of them appearing once. The sample consisted of peripheral blood, taken in a trial of Ad26.COV2.S vaccine versus placebo. The receptors here all came from a person aged 18-65 years who received the Ad26.COV2.S COVID-19 vaccine or a placebo.

The rearrangement joins TRBV2 to TRBJ1-2; 9 bases match TRBD1. CDR1 is SNHLY, CDR2 FYNNEI, per germline. V was clipped by 6 bases and J by 0 bases; unmatched bases: 2. This CDR3 comprises 14 residues. CDR3 sequence: CASRGQGANYGYTF. The CDR3 DNA follows: TGTGCCAGCAGGGGACAGGGCGCTAACTATGGCTACACCTTC. The full variable domain, in which reference TRBV2 and TRBJ1-2 provide the parts outside the CDR3, is EPEVTQTPSHQVTQMGQEVILRCVPISNHLYFYWYRQILGQKVEFLVSFYNNEISEKSEIFDDQFSVERPDGSNFTLKIRSTKLEDSAMYFCASRGQGANYGYTFGSGTRLTVV.

The chain is built from TRBV7-6 and TRBJ1-5; D uncertain. Germline V CDR1 and CDR2: SGHVS, FNYEAQ. Trimming stripped 5 bases from V and 3 bases from J, with 5 bases between. The CDR3 length is 12 residues. CDR3 DNA sequence: TGTGCCAGCAGCCAAGACAATCAGCCCCAGCATTTT. It is translated as CASSQDNQPQHF. Variable domain in full (rest from reference TRBV7-6 and TRBJ1-5): GAGVSQSPRYKVTKRGQDVALRCDPISGHVSLYWYRQALGQGPEFLTYFNYEAQQDKSGLPNDRFSAERPEGSISTLTIQRTEQRDSAMYRCASSQDNQPQHFGDGTRLSIL.

J is TRBJ2-7 and V is TRBV11-2; D gene unclear. This CDR3 has 11 residues. From germline, CDR1 is SGHAT and CDR2 FQNNGV. Deletions cut 1 base from V and 3 bases from J, with 1 base between. The CDR3 loop is CASSLVYEQYF. CDR3 sequence (DNA): TGTGCCAGCAGCTTAGTCTACGAGCAGTACTTC.

This chain uses TRBV11-2 with TRBJ1-1; D uncertain. The CDR3 is 15 residues long. Germline CDR1 reads SGHAT; CDR2 reads FQNNGV. The V end was cut by 1 base, the J end by 5 bases, with 14 bases between. CDR3 protein: CASSLVPGGRTEAFF. The CDR3, as DNA: TGTGCCAGCAGCTTAGTCCCGGGCGGAAGGACTGAAGCTTTCTTT.

The V call is TRBV30, the J call TRBJ1-5, with 8 positions matching TRBD1. From germline, CDR1 is GTSNPN and CDR2 SVGIG (reference sequence). The trim removed 3 bases at V and 3 bases at J, leaving 4 bases unmatched. The CDR3 has 14 amino acids. CDR3 in amino acids: CAWRTGDINQPQHF. CDR3 nucleotide sequence: TGTGCCTGGAGGACAGGGGATATCAATCAGCCCCAGCATTTT.

The rearrangement links TRBV6-1 to TRBJ1-3; a possible D gene is TRBD1 (5 bases). Germline V gene data show CDR1 as MNHNS and CDR2 as SASEGT. Trimming took off 2 bases at V and 4 bases at J, with 15 bases between the two ends. CDR3 size: 16 residues. This CDR3 reads CASSEYEAGSGNTIYF. The CDR3 nucleotides are TGTGCCAGCAGTGAATATGAGGCAGGGTCGGGAAACACCATATATTTT.

The chain has TRBV4-2 and TRBJ1-4; D possibly corresponds to TRBD1 (5 bases). V was shortened by 1 base and J by 3 bases, with 12 bases between the two germline ends. The germline CDR1 and CDR2 sequences are LGHNA and YNFKEQ. This CDR3 has 16 residues. The CDR3 DNA follows: TGTGCCAGCAGCCAAGGAACCGGGACGGCTAATGAAAAACTGTTTTTT. Protein: CASSQGTGTANEKLFF.

This chain links TRBV7-3 with TRBJ2-2; 9 bases agree with TRBD2. Per the germline V gene, CDR1 is SGHTA and CDR2 is FQGTGA. The CDR3 has 17 amino acids. V dropped 0 bases and J dropped 1; count of bases not matched to a gene: 3. CDR3 in amino acids: CASSLTSTSGNTGELFF. The CDR3 nucleotides are TGTGCCAGCAGCTTAACTTCGACTAGCGGGAACACCGGGGAGCTGTTTTTT. Drawing the rest from reference TRBV7-3 and TRBJ2-2, the complete variable domain is GAGVSQTPSNKVTEKGKYVELRCDPISGHTALYWYRQSLGQGPEFLIYFQGTGAADDSGLPNDRFFAVRPEGSVSTLKIQRTERGDSAVYLCASSLTSTSGNTGELFFGEGSRLTVL.

V is TRBV5-1 and J is TRBJ2-5; no firm D call. Germline V lookup: CDR1 SGHRS, CDR2 YFSETQ. Trimming cost V 0 bases and J 5 bases, with 11 bases left between them. CDR3 length equals 14 residues. CDR3 in amino acids: CASSLGHREETQYF. In nucleotides, the CDR3 is TGCGCCAGCAGCTTGGGGCACCGCGAGGAGACCCAGTACTTC.

The V and J genes are TRBV4-2 and TRBJ1-4, with D perhaps TRBD1 (5 bases). With 3 bases removed from V and 5 bases from J, the gap between germline ends came to 16 bases. The germline CDR1 and CDR2 sequences are LGHNA and YNFKEQ. The CDR3 sequence is 16 residues long. In nucleotides, the CDR3 is TGTGCCAGCAGCCAGGGGGGGACTCTTCAGAATGAAAAACTGTTTTTT. This codes for CASSQGGTLQNEKLFF.

The J gene is TRBJ2-3, the V gene TRBV6-2 or TRBV6-3; no clear D. Between the trimmed V and J ends, which lost 4 bases and 4 bases, there was a span of 6 bases. CDR3 length equals 12 residues. Germline V gives CDR1 MNHEY, CDR2 SVGEGT. The CDR3 spells CASSFRSDTQYF. The CDR3 nucleotides read TGTGCCAGCAGTTTCCGGTCAGATACGCAGTATTTT.

The J gene is TRBJ1-2, the V gene TRBV6-5; D is possibly TRBD1 (5 bases). CDR1 and CDR2 from the germline V gene are MNHEY and SVGAGI. The CDR3 runs to 13 residues. V dropped 5 bases and J dropped 5 bases, with 12 bases sitting between them. The CDR3 spells CASSTDSYYGYTF. The CDR3 DNA is TGTGCCAGCAGTACTGACAGTTATTATGGCTACACCTTC.

This rearrangement joins TRBV29-1 to TRBJ1-1, with a tentative D call TRBD1 (6 bases). This CDR3 comprises 12 residues. V gave up 7 bases and J gave up 1 base, with 10 bases separating them. The germline CDR1 and CDR2 sequences are SQVTM and ANQGSEA. CDR3: CSGRTANTEAFF. CDR3 in DNA: TGCAGCGGCCGGACAGCGAACACTGAAGCTTTCTTT. The full variable domain, its missing parts supplied by reference TRBV29-1 and TRBJ1-1, is SAVISQKPSRDICQRGTSLTIQCQVDSQVTMMFWYRQQPGQSLTLIATANQGSEATYESGFVIDKFPISRPNLTFSTLTVSNMSPEDSSIYLCSGRTANTEAFFGQGTRLTVV.

J is TRBJ1-5 and V is TRBV6-2 or TRBV6-3; D gene uncertain. V was cut by 2 bases and J by 7 bases, with 9 bases left in between. The germline CDR1 and CDR2 sequences are MNHEY and SVGEGT. This CDR3 is 13 amino acids long. The CDR3 nucleotides read TGTGCCAGCAGTTACCCCCAGGCCCAGCCCCAGCATTTT. It translates to CASSYPQAQPQHF.

The chain is built from TRBV14 and TRBJ2-7, with TRBD1 identical over 8 bases. Germline values: CDR1 SGHDN, CDR2 FVKESK. The CDR3 is 15 residues long. The trim removed 3 bases at V and 3 bases at J, leaving 7 bases unmatched. CDR3 region: CASSQGQDVFYEQYF. In DNA form, the CDR3 reads TGTGCCAGCAGCCAGGGACAGGACGTATTCTACGAGCAGTACTTC.

V gene TRBV9 combines with J gene TRBJ1-4; the match to TRBD1 covers 8 bases. Germline lookup yields CDR1 SGDLS and CDR2 YYNGEE. The CDR3 is made up of 15 amino acids. V was pared by 4 bases and J by 5 bases, with 7 bases of the junction left unmatched. The DNA of the CDR3 is TGTGCCAGCAGCCCAGGAGACAGGGGCAATGAAAAACTGTTTTTT. Amino acids: CASSPGDRGNEKLFF.